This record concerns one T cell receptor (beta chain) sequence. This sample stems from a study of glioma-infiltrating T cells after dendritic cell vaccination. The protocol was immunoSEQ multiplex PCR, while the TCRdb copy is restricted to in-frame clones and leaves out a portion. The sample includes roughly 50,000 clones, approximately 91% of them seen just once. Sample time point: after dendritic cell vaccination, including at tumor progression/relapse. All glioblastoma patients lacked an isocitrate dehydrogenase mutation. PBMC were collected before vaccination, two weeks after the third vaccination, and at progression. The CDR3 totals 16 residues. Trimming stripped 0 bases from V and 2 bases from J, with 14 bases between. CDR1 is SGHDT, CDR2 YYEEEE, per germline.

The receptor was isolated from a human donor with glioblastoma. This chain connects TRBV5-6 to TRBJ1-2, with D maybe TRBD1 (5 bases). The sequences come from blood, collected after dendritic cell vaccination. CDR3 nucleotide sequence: TGTGCCAGCAGCTTGGGGGGCAGAAGACCCAACTATGGCTACACCTTC. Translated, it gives CASSLGGRRPNYGYTF. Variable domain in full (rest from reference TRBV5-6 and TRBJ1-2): DAGVTQSPTHLIKTRGQQVTLRCSPKSGHDTVSWYQQALGQGPQFIFQYYEEEERQRGNFPDRFSGHQFPNYSSELNVNALLLGDSALYLCASSLGGRRPNYGYTFGSGTRLTVV.